This is a list of T cell receptor beta chains from one sample in a study of blood T cell repertoires in COVID-19. Measured with immunoSEQ multiplex PCR; TCRdb has only the in-frame clones, and not every one. The profile covers about 380,000 clones, with about 85% appearing a single time and 3.6% taken by the ten largest. Sequencing input: peripheral blood. Receptor source: a woman under 30 with acute or convalescent COVID-19. CDR3s include the opening cysteine and the closing phenylalanine or tryptophan. Fields, in order: clone size, J gene, V gene, D gene, CDR3 protein, CDR3 DNA. A D gene is named only where the DNA matches it firmly. Clone size is shown for a subset of rows, as once, few, many or a class of expanded clone.

clone_size: NA; j_call: TRBJ2-1; v_call: TRBV7-8; d_call: NA; cdr3_aa: CASSLVLSGYNEQFF; cdr3_nt: TGTGCCAGCAGCTTAGTCCTTAGCGGATACAATGAGCAGTTCTTC
clone_size: NA; j_call: TRBJ2-7; v_call: TRBV5-6; d_call: NA; cdr3_aa: CASSSGQSDEQYF; cdr3_nt: TGTGCCAGCAGCTCCGGACAGTCTGACGAGCAGTACTTC
clone_size: NA; j_call: TRBJ2-1; v_call: TRBV5-1; d_call: TRBD2; cdr3_aa: CASSQGLAGVGNEQFF; cdr3_nt: TGCGCCAGCAGCCAAGGACTAGCGGGGGTAGGGAATGAGCAGTTCTTC
clone_size: NA; j_call: TRBJ2-2; v_call: TRBV5-5; d_call: NA; cdr3_aa: CASSPTGTQGSGELFF; cdr3_nt: TGTGCCAGCAGCCCGACCGGGACCCAGGGGTCCGGGGAGCTGTTTTTT
clone_size: NA; j_call: TRBJ1-1; v_call: TRBV5-1; d_call: NA; cdr3_aa: CASSLAEVGAEAFF; cdr3_nt: TGCGCCAGCAGCTTGGCCGAGGTGGGAGCTGAAGCTTTCTTT
clone_size: NA; j_call: TRBJ2-5; v_call: TRBV5-1; d_call: NA; cdr3_aa: CASSRDSDQETQYF; cdr3_nt: TGCGCCAGCAGCCGCGATAGCGACCAAGAGACCCAGTACTTC
clone_size: few; j_call: TRBJ1-5; v_call: TRBV27; d_call: NA; cdr3_aa: CASSLRGAGFNQPQHF; cdr3_nt: TGTGCCAGCAGTCTCCGGGGGGCGGGGTTCAATCAGCCCCAGCATTTT
clone_size: NA; j_call: TRBJ1-2; v_call: TRBV19; d_call: TRBD1; cdr3_aa: CASSSPRQGNYGYTF; cdr3_nt: TGTGCCAGTAGCTCACCCAGACAGGGAAACTATGGCTACACCTTC
clone_size: NA; j_call: TRBJ2-5; v_call: TRBV10-2; d_call: TRBD2; cdr3_aa: CASSDEGLAGETQYF; cdr3_nt: TGCGCCAGCAGTGACGAAGGACTAGCGGGTGAGACCCAGTACTTC
clone_size: NA; j_call: TRBJ1-1; v_call: TRBV4-1; d_call: NA; cdr3_aa: CASSQEGGRAEAFF; cdr3_nt: TGCGCCAGCAGCCAAGAGGGGGGTAGGGCTGAAGCTTTCTTT
clone_size: NA; j_call: TRBJ1-2; v_call: TRBV9; d_call: TRBD1; cdr3_aa: CASSGDRGNTYYGYTF; cdr3_nt: TGTGCCAGCAGCGGCGACAGGGGGAACACTTACTATGGCTACACCTTC
clone_size: NA; j_call: TRBJ1-2; v_call: TRBV7-9; d_call: NA; cdr3_aa: CASSNGRGVYGYTF; cdr3_nt: TGTGCCAGCAGCAACGGACGGGGGGTATATGGCTACACCTTC
clone_size: NA; j_call: TRBJ2-1; v_call: TRBV11-2; d_call: NA; cdr3_aa: CASSLGGDEQFF; cdr3_nt: TGTGCCAGCAGCTTAGGTGGAGATGAGCAGTTCTTC
clone_size: NA; j_call: TRBJ2-3; v_call: TRBV5-6; d_call: NA; cdr3_aa: CASSLVDLSDTQYF; cdr3_nt: TGTGCCAGCAGCTTGGTTGATCTATCGGATACGCAGTATTTT
clone_size: NA; j_call: TRBJ2-1; v_call: TRBV14; d_call: TRBD2; cdr3_aa: CASSLGGAGTSMHEQFF; cdr3_nt: TGTGCCAGCAGCCTAGGGGGGGCCGGGACTAGTATGCATGAGCAGTTCTTC
clone_size: NA; j_call: TRBJ2-7; v_call: TRBV29-1; d_call: NA; cdr3_aa: CSVDRGASYEQYF; cdr3_nt: TGCAGCGTTGATCGGGGGGCCTCCTACGAGCAGTACTTC
clone_size: few; j_call: TRBJ1-1; v_call: TRBV29-1; d_call: NA; cdr3_aa: CSAGLLKNTEAFF; cdr3_nt: TGCAGCGCTGGCCTTCTAAAGAACACTGAAGCTTTCTTT
clone_size: NA; j_call: TRBJ2-2; v_call: TRBV6-5; d_call: TRBD2; cdr3_aa: CASSLMSGGPGELFF; cdr3_nt: TGTGCCAGCAGCCTAATGTCGGGGGGGCCCGGGGAGCTGTTTTTT
clone_size: NA; j_call: TRBJ1-1; v_call: TRBV19; d_call: NA; cdr3_aa: CASSIGHTNTEAFF; cdr3_nt: TGTGCCAGTAGTATCGGACACACGAACACTGAAGCTTTCTTT
clone_size: NA; j_call: TRBJ2-7; v_call: TRBV10-2; d_call: NA; cdr3_aa: CASSASHEQYF; cdr3_nt: TGCGCCAGCAGTGCTAGCCACGAGCAGTACTTC
clone_size: NA; j_call: TRBJ1-1; v_call: TRBV5-4; d_call: NA; cdr3_aa: CASSLAAGAGPEAFF; cdr3_nt: TGTGCCAGCAGCCTCGCGGCGGGCGCGGGCCCTGAAGCTTTCTTT
clone_size: NA; j_call: TRBJ1-5; v_call: TRBV7-6; d_call: TRBD1; cdr3_aa: CASSGIQGAVIQPQHF; cdr3_nt: TGTGCCAGCAGCGGTATACAGGGGGCGGTGATTCAGCCCCAGCATTTT
clone_size: NA; j_call: TRBJ2-7; v_call: TRBV5-1; d_call: NA; cdr3_aa: CASSRSQGSYEQYF; cdr3_nt: TGCGCCAGCAGCCGGAGTCAGGGGTCCTACGAGCAGTACTTC
clone_size: NA; j_call: TRBJ2-1; v_call: TRBV28; d_call: NA; cdr3_aa: CASNSRNEQFF; cdr3_nt: TGTGCCAGCAACTCTCGCAATGAGCAGTTCTTC
clone_size: NA; j_call: TRBJ2-7; v_call: TRBV2; d_call: NA; cdr3_aa: CASSPRGAPSSYEQYF; cdr3_nt: TGTGCCAGCAGCCCCCGGGGGGCTCCCTCCTCCTACGAGCAGTACTTC